The sequence of this TCR beta chain was determined in a study of blood T cell repertoires in COVID-19. Study-wide background: COVID-19 samples collected from the United States, Italy and Spain covered acute and convalescent phases. PBMCs, B-cell-depleted T cells, or T cells were the source of the cDNA or gDNA that made up the material.

The authors' processing: Reference gene primer amplification in the assay estimated nucleated cell counts. TCRdb's table, derived via immunoSEQ multiplex PCR, lists solely in-frame clones and lacks some. The D gene and trimming were derived from the DNA, and the V and J assignments and clone size from that table. The sample consists of around 110,000 clones, 65% to 80% of them appearing once. Germline assignment: CDR1 MNHEY and CDR2 SMNVEV (reference sequence). CDR3 length: 14 amino acids. The junction had 1 base not matched to a gene; V was cut back by 0 bases and J by 2 bases. Sequencing was done on a sample of peripheral blood. This clonotype originated in a man aged 70 or older with acute or convalescent COVID-19. The gene calls are TRBV27 and TRBJ2-7; 7 bases map to TRBD1. The DNA for the CDR3 is TGTGCCAGCAGTTTATCCACAGGGGCCTACGAGCAGTACTTC. It is translated as CASSLSTGAYEQYF.